These 3 T cell receptor beta chains share one sample of origin, sequenced in a study of blood T cell repertoires in COVID-19. The assay was immunoSEQ multiplex PCR, and TCRdb's table has in-frame clones only and misses some. The profile shows over 60,000 clones, around nine tenths of them singletons. The sequenced sample was peripheral blood. Receptors were obtained from an older man with active or convalescent COVID-19.

V and J are TRBV5-6 and TRBJ2-7; TRBD2 matches at 10 bases. V trimming: 4 bases; J trimming: 2 bases; junction bases outside the gene matches: 6. The CDR3 spans 15 residues. Germline CDR1 is SGHDT and CDR2 is YYEEEE. CDR3 bases: TGTGCCAGCAGCCAGGCCCTAGCGGGAGCCTACGAGCAGTACTTC. As protein: CASSQALAGAYEQYF.

This sequence joins TRBV5-8 and TRBJ1-1; D is ambiguous. This CDR3 comprises 14 residues. Per the germline V gene, CDR1 is SGHTS and CDR2 is YDEGEE. V dropped 0 bases and J dropped 4 bases, with 10 bases sitting between them. CDR3 sequence reads: CASSLDRASTEAFF. CDR3 nucleotide sequence: TGTGCCAGCAGCTTGGATCGCGCGAGCACTGAAGCTTTCTTT.

The CDR3 nucleotides read TGTGCCAGCAGCCAACTACGGACTACCGGGGAGCTGTTTTTT. It encodes CASSQLRTTGELFF. The chain couples TRBV3-1 (or the pseudogene TRBV3-2) to TRBJ2-2; possible D gene TRBD2, 5 bases. Trimming stripped 2 bases from V and 5 bases from J, with 9 bases between. The CDR3 consists of 14 residues. The germline V gene has CDR1 LGHDT and CDR2 YNNKEL (reference sequence).